Each of the 31 T cell receptor beta chains below was sequenced from the same sample in a study of shared clonotypes between healthy human individuals. Sequenced by immunoSEQ multiplex PCR; TCRdb stores in-frame clones only, minus some. The table includes more than 1,200,000 clones, approximately 98.5% detected once. Material: naive CD4+ T cells sorted from blood. Indicated subset: CD45RA+ positively selected. Receptors were obtained from a man in his thirties or forties in good health.

This chain links TRBV11-2 with TRBJ2-7; D ambiguous. This CDR3 comprises 15 residues. Trimming took off 3 bases at V and 7 bases at J, with 19 bases between the two ends. From germline, CDR1 is SGHAT and CDR2 FQNNGV. This chain's CDR3 is CASSFRLQPFQEQYF. The CDR3 DNA follows: TGTGCCAGCAGCTTTCGATTACAGCCATTTCAGGAGCAGTACTTC.

A single count supports this clone. The rearrangement uses TRBV7-3 and TRBJ2-1; D is perhaps TRBD1 (5 bases). From germline, CDR1 is SGHTA and CDR2 FQGTGA. There are 13 residues in the CDR3. V was shortened by 3 bases and J by 9 bases, with 12 bases between the two germline ends. CDR3 in amino acids: CASSFQGSGEQFF. In nucleotides, the CDR3 is TGTGCCAGCAGCTTCCAGGGTTCGGGTGAGCAGTTCTTC. Drawing the rest from reference TRBV7-3 and TRBJ2-1, the complete variable domain is GAGVSQTPSNKVTEKGKYVELRCDPISGHTALYWYRQSLGQGPEFLIYFQGTGAADDSGLPNDRFFAVRPEGSVSTLKIQRTERGDSAVYLCASSFQGSGEQFFGPGTRLTVL.

This clone was recorded once. The chain uses TRBV7-8 and TRBJ1-4, with no clear D. Germline V gene lookup returns CDR1 SGHVS and CDR2 FQNEAQ. The ends were cut back, 3 bases at V and 12 bases at J, with 14 bases in the middle. The CDR3 loop spans 13 amino acids. The CDR3 here is CASSLEGMTQLFF. Written as DNA, the CDR3 is TGTGCCAGCAGCTTGGAAGGAATGACCCAACTGTTTTTT. The full variable domain, completed using reference TRBV7-8 and TRBJ1-4, is GAGVSQSPRYKVAKRGQDVALRCDPISGHVSLFWYQQALGQGPEFLTYFQNEAQLDKSGLPSDRFFAERPEGSVSTLKIQRTQQEDSAVYLCASSLEGMTQLFFGSGTQLSVL.

V and J are TRBV15 and TRBJ2-1; 8 bases agree with TRBD2. The ends lost 6 bases at V and 1 base at J; junction bases unmatched: 8. The CDR3 extends over 16 amino acids. The germline CDR1 and CDR2 sequences are LNHNV and YYDKDF (reference sequence). CDR3 in DNA: TGTGCCACCAGTTCGTATAGCGGGGATTCCTACAATGAGCAGTTCTTC. This gives the protein CATSSYSGDSYNEQFF.

V usage is TRBV19 and J usage is TRBJ1-2, with D perhaps TRBD1 (6 bases). This CDR3 contains 12 residues. Germline CDR1 reads LNHDA; CDR2 reads SQIVND (reference sequence). V was trimmed by 10 bases and J by 7 bases, leaving 16 bases between them. For the CDR3, the DNA is TGTGCCACAAGGGGGGCAGAGTTTGGCTACACCTTC. This translates into CATRGAEFGYTF.

V is TRBV5-8 and J is TRBJ1-4; D unresolved. This CDR3 has 15 residues. The germline V gene has CDR1 SGHTS and CDR2 YDEGEE. V was clipped by 0 bases and J by 8 bases, with 14 bases between them. In DNA form, the CDR3 reads TGTGCCAGCAGCTTGGCCCGTTCAGTGACCGAAAAACTGTTTTTT. Its translation is CASSLARSVTEKLFF.

This chain connects TRBV10-3 to TRBJ2-3; possible D gene TRBD1, 6 bases. The V end was cut by 6 bases, the J end by 5 bases, with 12 bases between. There are 13 residues in the CDR3. Germline assignment: CDR1 ENHRY and CDR2 SYGVKD. Here the CDR3 DNA reads TGTGCCATCAGGACTACAGGGAAAGATACGCAGTATTTT. Translated: CAIRTTGKDTQYF.

This clone was found once. The J gene is TRBJ1-1, the V gene TRBV7-6; D is ambiguous. The V end lost 5 bases, the J end lost 1 base, and 20 bases lay between the germline ends. CDR1 SGHVS and CDR2 FNYEAQ come from the germline V gene. This CDR3 comprises 17 residues. The CDR3 DNA is TGTGCCAGCAGCGACGCATACGCCCCGCGTACGAACACTGAAGCTTTCTTT. Its protein is CASSDAYAPRTNTEAFF.

V and J are TRBV15 and TRBJ2-1, with D hard to call. The CDR3 contains 13 residues. Germline CDR1 LNHNV, CDR2 YYDKDF (reference sequence). V gave up 8 bases and J gave up 4 bases, with 12 bases separating them. CDR3 sequence: CATAQSRYNEQFF. CDR3 sequence (DNA): TGTGCCACCGCTCAATCTCGGTACAATGAGCAGTTCTTC.

The gene calls are TRBV9 and TRBJ2-5, with 10 bases fitting TRBD2. Germline CDR1 SGDLS, CDR2 YYNGEE. The CDR3 has 14 amino acids. V trimming: 1 base; J trimming: 4 bases; junction bases outside the gene matches: 1. The CDR3 DNA is TGTGCCAGCAGCGTACAGCGGGAGGGAGAGACCCAGTACTTC. As protein: CASSVQREGETQYF.

The chain carries TRBV28 and TRBJ1-5; TRBD1 is a possible D gene (5 bases). V lost 6 bases to trimming and J lost 6 bases, with 18 bases between them. The CDR3 has 15 residues. Per the germline V gene, CDR1 is MDHEN and CDR2 is SYDVKM. CDR3 sequence reads: CASSYTGTRGQPQHF. DNA of the CDR3: TGTGCCAGCAGCTATACCGGGACTCGGGGTCAGCCCCAGCATTTT.

This chain links TRBV5-1 with TRBJ2-1; 7 bases are shared with TRBD2. V was clipped by 4 bases and J by 7 bases; unmatched bases: 14. The CDR3 is made up of 16 amino acids. Germline CDR1 reads SGHRS; CDR2 reads YFSETQ. CDR3 sequence reads: CASSSLGGSAFNEQFF. In DNA form, the CDR3 reads TGCGCCAGCAGCAGTTTGGGCGGGAGTGCTTTTAATGAGCAGTTCTTC.

The CDR3 coding sequence is TGTGCCAGCAGCCTCACGGCAGGGGTGGTGGGTGAGCAGTACTTC. It is translated as CASSLTAGVVGEQYF. The rearrangement joins TRBV28 to TRBJ2-7; D perhaps matches TRBD1 (6 bases). There are 15 residues in the CDR3. Germline V gene data show CDR1 as MDHEN and CDR2 as SYDVKM. V lost 6 bases and J 7 bases, leaving 22 bases between the germline ends.

The J gene is TRBJ2-5, the V gene TRBV5-5; possibly TRBD2 for D (6 bases). The V gene's germline CDR1 is SGHKS and CDR2 YYEKEE (reference sequence). The CDR3 length is 13 residues. Trimming stripped 4 bases from V and 5 bases from J, with 12 bases between. CDR3 sequence reads: CASSAGGGETQYF. The DNA for the CDR3 is TGTGCCAGCAGCGCGGGTGGGGGGGAGACCCAGTACTTC.

CDR3 region: CASSPSREGYGYTF. CDR3 DNA sequence: TGTGCCAGCTCACCGAGTCGCGAGGGCTATGGCTACACCTTC. This sequence joins TRBV18 and TRBJ1-2; D gene uncertain. The V gene lost 3 bases and the J gene lost 4 bases, with 12 bases spanning the gap. Germline V CDR1 and CDR2: KGHSH, LQKENI. The CDR3 runs 14 residues.

V usage is TRBV28 and J usage is TRBJ2-5; D is perhaps TRBD1 or TRBD2 (5 bases each). Germline loops: CDR1 MDHEN, CDR2 SYDVKM. There are 15 residues in the CDR3. V dropped 5 bases and J dropped 1 base, with 14 bases sitting between them. CDR3 loop: CASSPTGTVQETQYF. The DNA of the CDR3 is TGTGCCAGCAGTCCCACTGGGACGGTCCAAGAGACCCAGTACTTC. Combining the CDR3 with reference TRBV28 and TRBJ2-5 gives the whole variable domain DVKVTQSSRYLVKRTGEKVFLECVQDMDHENMFWYRQDPGLGLRLIYFSYDVKMKEKGDIPEGYSVSREKKERFSLILESASTNQTSMYLCASSPTGTVQETQYFGPGTRLLVL.

V is TRBV5-5 and J is TRBJ1-4, with unresolved D. The germline CDR1 and CDR2 sequences are SGHKS and YYEKEE (reference sequence). Trimming left V 2 bases short and J 8 bases short, with 10 bases between. CDR3 length equals 13 residues. The CDR3, as DNA: TGTGCCAGCAGCTTAGCGACTAGGGAAAAACTGTTTTTT. This gives the protein CASSLATREKLFF.

Only one count was recorded for this clone. This chain joins TRBV4-2 and TRBJ2-7; D could derive from TRBD1 or TRBD2 (5 bases each). The V end was cut by 2 bases, the J end by 2 bases, with 13 bases between. This CDR3 is built from 15 residues. The germline CDR1 and CDR2 sequences are LGHNA and YNFKEQ. The CDR3 spells CASSQIGTEAYEQYF. In DNA form, the CDR3 reads TGTGCCAGCAGCCAAATAGGGACGGAAGCCTACGAGCAGTACTTC.

This chain uses TRBV7-9 with TRBJ2-1; 10 bases fit TRBD1. The CDR3 has 16 amino acids. Germline loops: CDR1 SEHNR, CDR2 FQNEAQ (reference sequence). The V and J ends lost 5 bases and 4 bases, in that order; junction bases with no gene match: 8. Here the CDR3 reads CASSEARDRGYNEQFF. CDR3 DNA sequence: TGTGCCAGCAGCGAAGCCCGGGACAGGGGTTACAATGAGCAGTTCTTC.

The chain links TRBV14 to TRBJ1-2; TRBD1 aligns across 7 bases. Germline CDR1 is SGHDN and CDR2 is FVKESK. Trimming at V came to 3 bases and at J to 2 bases, leaving 6 bases not matched to a gene. The CDR3 consists of 15 residues. In DNA, the CDR3 is TGTGCCAGCAGCCAGGGACAGAGGACAAACTATGGCTACACCTTC. Translation: CASSQGQRTNYGYTF.

The chain combines TRBV5-1 with TRBJ2-2; D gene unclear. Germline loops: CDR1 SGHRS, CDR2 YFSETQ. The V gene lost 4 bases and the J gene lost 6 bases, with 10 bases spanning the gap. This CDR3 contains 13 residues. Here the CDR3 DNA reads TGCGCCAGCAGCGTAGAGGACGCCGGGGAGCTGTTTTTT. Protein: CASSVEDAGELFF.

The rearrangement joins TRBV5-1 to TRBJ1-1; D is possibly TRBD1 (5 bases). The CDR3 length is 15 residues. CDR1 SGHRS and CDR2 YFSETQ come from the germline V gene. Between the trimmed V and J ends, which lost 8 bases and 0 bases, there was a span of 17 bases. The CDR3 sequence: CASTPGPGMNTEAFF. The CDR3 DNA reads as TGCGCCAGTACCCCGGGACCTGGGATGAACACTGAAGCTTTCTTT.

The chain couples TRBV15 to TRBJ2-7, with D maybe TRBD1 (5 bases). Germline values: CDR1 LNHNV, CDR2 YYDKDF (reference sequence). Trimming left V 3 bases short and J 6 bases short, with 21 bases between. The CDR3 is 16 amino acids. CDR3 DNA: TGTGCCACCAGCAGGGCCAGGCGGCAGGGTCCCCGCGAGCAGTACTTC. It codes for CATSRARRQGPREQYF.

This chain joins TRBV7-9 and TRBJ2-5; no reliable D call. Germline CDR1 SEHNR, CDR2 FQNEAQ (reference sequence). CDR3 length equals 14 residues. Deletions cut 4 bases from V and 0 bases from J, with 9 bases between. The CDR3 bases are TGTGCCAGCAGCTCCTCCATGTACCAAGAGACCCAGTACTTC. It is translated as CASSSSMYQETQYF. Full variable domain (rest looked up from reference TRBV7-9 and TRBJ2-5): DTGVSQNPRHKITKRGQNVTFRCDPISEHNRLYWYRQTLGQGPEFLTYFQNEAQLEKSRLLSDRFSAERPKGSFSTLEIQRTEQGDSAMYLCASSSSMYQETQYFGPGTRLLVL.

This clone was seen a single time. V usage is TRBV9 and J usage is TRBJ1-2; TRBD1 is a possible D gene (5 bases). Trimming cost V 4 bases and J 3 bases, with 13 bases left between them. The CDR3 consists of 14 residues. Per germline, CDR1 SGDLS and CDR2 YYNGEE. For the CDR3, the DNA is TGTGCCAGCAGCATCACCGGGACGGACTATGGCTACACCTTC. Protein product: CASSITGTDYGYTF.

The chain recombines TRBV5-8 with TRBJ2-2; 7 bases map to TRBD1. The CDR3 runs 16 residues. The germline V gene has CDR1 SGHTS and CDR2 YDEGEE. After removal of 2 bases from V and 6 bases from J, the junction contained 10 bases not matched to a gene. In DNA form, the CDR3 reads TGTGCCAGCAGCTTCCGACAGGGCCTCGGGGCCGGGGAGCTGTTTTTT. It is translated as CASSFRQGLGAGELFF.

The chain uses TRBV10-2 and TRBJ2-3; the match to TRBD1 covers 12 bases. Germline V gene sequence: CDR1 WSHSY, CDR2 SAAADI. J was trimmed by 3 bases and V by 7 bases; bases with no gene match: 8. The CDR3 length is 16 residues. The CDR3, as DNA: TGCGCCAGCATCCGGGGACAGGGGGCACCGACAGATACGCAGTATTTT. It translates to CASIRGQGAPTDTQYF.

The V call is TRBV4-1, the J call TRBJ2-7; TRBD2 matches 9 bases. Trimming at V came to 1 base and at J to 5 bases, leaving 6 bases not matched to a gene. This CDR3 spans 15 amino acids. From germline, CDR1 is MGHRA and CDR2 YSYEKL. CDR3 sequence: CASSQVTSGFDEQYF. The CDR3 bases are TGCGCCAGCAGCCAAGTCACTAGCGGGTTTGACGAGCAGTACTTC.

The chain is built from TRBV7-2 and TRBJ2-7, with TRBD1 matching over 9 bases. Germline V gives CDR1 SGHTA, CDR2 FQGNSA. The CDR3 length is 16 residues. After removal of 5 bases from V and 2 bases from J, the junction contained 10 bases not matched to a gene. The CDR3 region has the DNA TGTGCCAGCAGCAGACCCCTACAGGGGGCTACCTACGAGCAGTACTTC. Protein sequence: CASSRPLQGATYEQYF. The entire variable domain, with the rest obtained from reference TRBV7-2 and TRBJ2-7, is as follows: GAGVSQSPSNKVTEKGKDVELRCDPISGHTALYWYRQSLGQGLEFLIYFQGNSAPDKSGLPSDRFSAERTGGSVSTLTIQRTQQEDSAVYLCASSRPLQGATYEQYFGPGTRLTVT.

The chain links TRBV19 to TRBJ1-4; 7 nucleotides align to TRBD1. This CDR3 comprises 14 residues. Germline trimming cut 4 bases from V and 7 bases from J; bases unmatched to any gene: 6. Germline CDR1 LNHDA, CDR2 SQIVND (reference sequence). The CDR3 DNA reads as TGTGCCAGTAGTAAACAGGGGATTGGTGAAAAACTGTTTTTT. Its protein product is CASSKQGIGEKLFF.

The gene calls are TRBV28 and TRBJ1-2; TRBD1 is a possible D gene (5 bases). The CDR3 totals 14 residues. Germline lookup yields CDR1 MDHEN and CDR2 SYDVKM. Trimming pared 5 bases from V and 8 bases from J, leaving 18 bases between. The CDR3 sequence: CASSPSGGLRGYTF. In DNA, the CDR3 is TGTGCCAGCAGTCCGAGCGGGGGACTGAGGGGCTACACCTTC.